The 9 T cell receptor beta chains below come from one sample, sequenced in a study of OX40 agonist ivuxolimab in advanced cancers. Here immunoSEQ multiplex PCR was the method, and the copy in TCRdb shows in-frame clones only, minus some. The table includes 40,000 to 50,000 clones, 75% to 90% detected once. This specimen was CD4+ or CD8+ T cells sorted from blood, taken in a trial of the OX40 agonist ivuxolimab. All receptors derive from an adult with an advanced solid tumor such as melanoma, head and neck, liver or kidney cancer.

The chain combines TRBV13 with TRBJ2-1; tentative D call: TRBD2 (6 bases). The V end was cut by 5 bases, the J end by 2 bases, with 10 bases between. The CDR3 spans 14 residues. Germline-derived CDR1 and CDR2 are PRHDT and FYEKMQ (reference sequence). CDR3 coding DNA: TGTGCCAGCAGCGGACGACTAGCCTACAATGAGCAGTTCTTC. Translating gives CASSGRLAYNEQFF.

This sequence joins TRBV13 and TRBJ1-1, with TRBD1 as a possible D gene (5 bases). The CDR3 runs 15 residues. Germline CDR1 reads PRHDT; CDR2 reads FYEKMQ (reference sequence). Trimming stripped 5 bases from V and 4 bases from J, with 17 bases between. This chain's CDR3 is CASSERLGGSTEAFF. In DNA form, the CDR3 reads TGTGCCAGCAGCGAACGACTGGGGGGGTCCACTGAAGCTTTCTTT.

The chain carries TRBV4-1 and TRBJ2-2; 7 bases are shared with TRBD2. Looked up from germline, CDR1 is MGHRA and CDR2 is YSYEKL. Unmatched junction bases numbered 4, after V lost 10 bases and J lost 5 bases. The CDR3 sequence is 12 residues long. CDR3: CATWGGTGELFF. DNA of the CDR3: TGCGCCACTTGGGGGGGAACCGGGGAGCTGTTTTTT.

The chain has TRBV25-1 and TRBJ2-5; no clear D gene. Trimming shortened V by 4 bases and J by 2 bases, and 11 bases separated the two germline ends. The CDR3 totals 14 residues. Germline V gene lookup returns CDR1 MGHDK and CDR2 SYGVNS. This chain's CDR3 is CASSVGSRQETQYF. CDR3 in DNA: TGTGCCAGCAGTGTAGGATCGAGACAAGAGACCCAGTACTTC.

There are a few counts of this clone. This chain joins TRBV7-9 and TRBJ2-7, with D perhaps matching TRBD1 (6 bases). Germline CDR1 SEHNR, CDR2 FQNEAQ (reference sequence). CDR3 size: 16 residues. Trimming took 8 bases from V and 3 from J, leaving 23 bases between them. CDR3 amino acids: CASGQGQTGQFYEQYF. The CDR3 DNA is TGTGCCAGCGGGCAAGGACAGACAGGCCAATTCTACGAGCAGTACTTC.

The gene calls are TRBV19 and TRBJ2-2; no clear D gene. Germline CDR1 is LNHDA and CDR2 is SQIVND (reference sequence). V gave up 2 bases and J gave up 1 base, with 5 bases separating them. This CDR3 region has 14 residues. The CDR3 DNA follows: TGTGCCAGTAGTATATCACTGAACACCGGGGAGCTGTTTTTT. It translates to CASSISLNTGELFF.

This clone was observed once. The V and J genes are TRBV15 and TRBJ2-7; 7 nucleotides line up with TRBD1. This CDR3 is 14 amino acids long. Germline V lookup: CDR1 LNHNV, CDR2 YYDKDF (reference sequence). V lost 1 base to trimming and J lost 2 bases; unmatched junction nucleotides: 2. CDR3 DNA: TGTGCCACCAGCAGAGGGACAGGACCCTACGAGCAGTACTTC. It specifies CATSRGTGPYEQYF.

The chain has TRBV5-6 and TRBJ1-4; 7 nucleotides agree with TRBD1. Germline V lookup: CDR1 SGHDT, CDR2 YYEEEE. This CDR3 region has 17 residues. Trimming at V came to 2 bases and at J to 0 bases, leaving 7 bases not matched to a gene. The CDR3 region is CASSFSGDRATNEKLFF. Here the CDR3 DNA reads TGTGCCAGCAGCTTCAGCGGAGACAGGGCAACTAATGAAAAACTGTTTTTT. The complete variable domain, with remaining parts taken from reference TRBV5-6 and TRBJ1-4, reads DAGVTQSPTHLIKTRGQQVTLRCSPKSGHDTVSWYQQALGQGPQFIFQYYEEEERQRGNFPDRFSGHQFPNYSSELNVNALLLGDSALYLCASSFSGDRATNEKLFFGSGTQLSVL.

The chain carries TRBV30 and TRBJ2-7; D assignment may be TRBD1 or TRBD2 (5 bases each). V lost 4 bases, J lost 6 bases, and 25 bases lay in between. This CDR3 comprises 16 residues. In germline, CDR1 is GTSNPN, CDR2 SVGIG (reference sequence). As DNA, the CDR3 is TGTGCCTGGACCCCCCCGCCTGGGGGATTAGAAGGCGAGCAGTACTTC. Its translation is CAWTPPPGGLEGEQYF.